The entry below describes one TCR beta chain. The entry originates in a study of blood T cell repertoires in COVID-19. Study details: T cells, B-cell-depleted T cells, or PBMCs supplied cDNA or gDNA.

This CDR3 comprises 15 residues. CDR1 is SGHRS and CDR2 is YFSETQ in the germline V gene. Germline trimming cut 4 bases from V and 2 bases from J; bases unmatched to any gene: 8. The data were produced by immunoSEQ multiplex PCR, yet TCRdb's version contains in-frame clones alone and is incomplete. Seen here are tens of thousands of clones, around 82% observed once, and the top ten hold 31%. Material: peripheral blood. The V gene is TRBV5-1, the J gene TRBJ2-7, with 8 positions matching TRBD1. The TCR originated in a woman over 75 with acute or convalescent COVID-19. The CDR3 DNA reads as TGCGCCAGCAGCCCTAATACAGGGGGGCCCTACGAGCAGTACTTC. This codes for CASSPNTGGPYEQYF.